This T cell receptor beta chain was captured by sequencing in a study of T cells in Graves' hyperthyroidism and ophthalmopathy. Whole-study context: Sampling of peripheral blood happened at initial diagnosis, prior to any treatment.

Graves' hyperthyroidism qualified as stable when ophthalmopathy did not progress within 18 months. With a duration under 2 months, the hyperthyroidism was newly diagnosed in patients aged 18 to 65. PBMCs were sourced from approximately 9.3 ml fresh peripheral blood. This CDR3 spans 15 amino acids. V was cut by 0 bases and J by 3 bases, with 9 bases left in between. This clonotype was seen at least ten times. Regions amplified from RNA transcripts were the TCR beta CDR3 regions. A set of HTBI primers served as the primers for a first-round RT-PCR of the TCR CDR3. Each CDR3 protein is one row after TCRdb ran MiXCR on the multiplex PCR reads. Of about 560,000 distinct CDR3 sequences listed, about a sixth are singletons.

This clonotype originated in a woman aged 18-29 years with Graves' hyperthyroidism. The chain employs TRBV12-3 or TRBV12-4 and TRBJ1-5; tentative D call: TRBD1 (6 bases). Sample: blood. CDR3 protein: CASSLAWDTNQPQHF. CDR3 sequence (DNA): TGTGCCAGCAGTTTAGCGTGGGACACCAATCAGCCCCAGCATTTT.